This T cell receptor (beta chain) was identified during a study of cytomegalovirus exposure and HLA in healthy donors. Primers for the PCR totalled 60 Vbeta and 13 Jbeta. In the authors' methods: A later analysis tallied about 80 million unique TCR beta chains, around 11 million of them shared. Some clones are missing from TCRdb's copy, which holds only in-frame ones; the method was immunoSEQ multiplex PCR. V and J calls and clone size are copied from that table; D and trimming were computed from the DNA. The data contain fewer than 200,000 clones, around four fifths of them singletons. Trimming removed 0 bases at V and 1 base at J, with 10 bases between. CDR1 and CDR2 from the germline V gene are MNHEY and SMNVEV (reference sequence). There are 15 residues in the CDR3. The count of this clone is one.

The source is a man aged 25-45 years in good health and CMV-seronegative. V is TRBV27 and J is TRBJ2-7; D not resolved. What was sequenced was PBMCs. CDR3: CASSLSVGESYEQYF. In DNA form, the CDR3 reads TGTGCCAGCAGTTTATCTGTCGGAGAGTCCTACGAGCAGTACTTC.